Below, 26 T cell receptor beta chains from the same sample are listed, as sequenced in a study of metastatic and nonmetastatic thyroid tumors. Before thyroid surgery, none of the patients had received any treatment. With MiXCR, TCRdb reprocessed the PCR reads. Of approximately 30,000 clones listed, more than 20% were seen once; the top ten hold 2.4%. The sample taken for sequencing was blood. Receptors were obtained from a female donor with papillary thyroid cancer or a benign thyroid nodule (not recorded which). Some clones in this sample may be carry-over from other donors' samples.

This clone was counted between two and nine times. This may be a read error: a much more frequent sequence differs by one nucleotide. The chain has TRBV7-9 and TRBJ1-4; D is possibly TRBD1 (5 bases). This CDR3 contains 14 residues. The germline V gene has CDR1 SEHNR and CDR2 FQNEAQ (reference sequence). V lost 6 bases, J lost 5 bases, and 13 bases lay in between. The CDR3 DNA reads as TGTGCCAGCAGATACGGGGCAAAGAATGAAAAACTGTTTTTT. Its translation is CASRYGAKNEKLFF.

This clone was seen only a few times. With a much larger clone just one base away, this may be a read error. This sample includes further DNA sequences coding for the same CDR3. The chain carries TRBV4-2 and TRBJ1-5; D is undetermined. The CDR3 runs to 18 residues. The germline V and J ends were trimmed by 4 bases and 3 bases, with 22 bases remaining between them. Germline lookup yields CDR1 LGHNA and CDR2 YNFKEQ. In DNA form, the CDR3 reads TGTGCCAGCAGCCCCAACCGGGGAATACCTATTAACAATCAGCCCCAGCATTTT. This encodes CASSPNRGIPINNQPQHF.

The V and J genes are TRBV6-1 and TRBJ2-1; TRBD2 aligns across 11 bases. J gave up 0 bases and V 7 bases, and 11 bases lay outside the gene matches. Germline-derived CDR1 and CDR2 are MNHNS and SASEGT. This CDR3 comprises 18 residues. DNA for the CDR3: TGTGCCAGCACTGGGCTAGCGGGAGGATTCAGCTCCTACAATGAGCAGTTCTTC. This gives the protein CASTGLAGGFSSYNEQFF.

This clone was counted between two and nine times. A much larger clone is a single base away; this may be a read error. The V gene is TRBV5-1, the J gene TRBJ1-1; 12 nucleotides match TRBD1. The CDR3 covers 13 residues. Germline V lookup: CDR1 SGHRS, CDR2 YFSETQ. CDR3 DNA sequence: TGCGCCAGCAGCTTGACGGCGGGACAGGGGGCAAACTTT. Its protein is CASSLTAGQGANF. Filled out from reference TRBV5-1 and TRBJ1-1, the complete variable domain reads KAGVTQTPRYLIKTRGQQVTLSCSPISGHRSVSWYQQTPGQGLQFLFEYFSETQRNKGNFPGRFSGRQFSNSRSEMNVSTLELGDSALYLCASSLTAGQGANFGQGTRLTVV.

This clone appeared many times. The rearrangement links TRBV4-2 to TRBJ1-1; D is unresolved. The CDR3 covers 13 residues. Trimming took 1 base from V and 4 from J, leaving 7 bases between them. The germline CDR1 and CDR2 sequences are LGHNA and YNFKEQ. CDR3 sequence reads: CASSQAGATEAFF. CDR3 in DNA: TGTGCCAGCAGCCAAGCGGGTGCCACTGAAGCTTTCTTT.

This clone is labeled as medium-sized. The V gene is TRBV6-1, the J gene TRBJ1-5; D is perhaps TRBD1 (6 bases). Per the germline V gene, CDR1 is MNHNS and CDR2 is SASEGT. The CDR3 covers 13 residues. V dropped 3 bases and J dropped 5 bases, with 8 bases sitting between them. CDR3 bases: TGTGCCAGCAGTGAGGGGGCGCATCAGCCCCAGCATTTT. Its translation: CASSEGAHQPQHF.

The V gene is TRBV12-3 or TRBV12-4, the J gene TRBJ1-4; TRBD1 matches at 7 bases. CDR3 length: 16 residues. The trim removed 1 base at V and 7 bases at J, leaving 9 bases unmatched. CDR3 sequence: CASSLGPRQGGEKLFF. CDR3 bases: TGTGCCAGCAGTTTAGGGCCGCGTCAGGGGGGTGAAAAACTGTTTTTT.

This clone was picked up many times. The chain is built from TRBV29-1 and TRBJ2-1; 8 bases are a match to TRBD1. J gave up 6 bases and V 4 bases, and 8 bases lay outside the gene matches. The CDR3 spans 14 residues. The V gene's germline CDR1 is SQVTM and CDR2 ANQGSEA. The CDR3 loop reads CSVGWDRSFNEQFF. The CDR3 DNA reads as TGCAGCGTTGGATGGGACAGGTCTTTCAATGAGCAGTTCTTC.

This clone was seen repeatedly, ten times or more. The chain links TRBV5-5 to TRBJ2-1; D not certain. There are 15 residues in the CDR3. Trimming shortened V by 0 bases and J by 0 bases, and 7 bases separated the two germline ends. Germline loops: CDR1 SGHKS, CDR2 YYEKEE (reference sequence). CDR3 residues: CASSLGSFSYNEQFF. The CDR3 DNA reads TGTGCCAGCAGCTTGGGATCCTTCTCCTACAATGAGCAGTTCTTC.

This clone came up many times. CDR3 residues: CASSIGSGGNQPQHF. The CDR3 nucleotides are TGTGCCAGTAGTATAGGTAGCGGGGGCAATCAGCCCCAGCATTTT. The genes are TRBV19 and TRBJ1-5; D remains ambiguous. Germline-derived CDR1 and CDR2 are LNHDA and SQIVND (reference sequence). The CDR3 is made up of 15 amino acids. Trimming took 1 base from V and 2 from J, leaving 9 bases between them.

This clone was observed many times. The rearrangement uses TRBV19 and TRBJ1-1, with a tentative D call TRBD1 (6 bases). V was shortened by 6 bases and J by 1 base, with 15 bases between the two germline ends. The CDR3 length is 15 residues. The germline gives CDR1 LNHDA, CDR2 SQIVND (reference sequence). The CDR3 protein is CASRLTGSQNTEAFF. The DNA of the CDR3 is TGTGCCAGTAGACTGACAGGTTCGCAGAACACTGAAGCTTTCTTT.

At least ten counts were recorded for this clone. The CDR3 DNA sequence: TGTGCCAGCGAGGGGGGTAGCGGTGTCACAGATACGCAGTATTTT. It encodes CASEGGSGVTDTQYF. The gene calls are TRBV11-3 and TRBJ2-3; D tentatively reads TRBD1 or TRBD2 (6 bases each). The CDR3 is made up of 15 amino acids. V was pared by 8 bases and J by 2 bases, with 17 bases between. The V gene's germline CDR1 is SGHNT and CDR2 YENEEA. Full variable domain (outside the CDR3, taken from reference TRBV11-3 and TRBJ2-3): EAGVVQSPRYKIIEKKQPVAFWCNPISGHNTLYWYLQNLGQGPELLIRYENEEAVDDSQLPKDRFSAERLKGVDSTLKIQPAELGDSAVYLCASEGGSGVTDTQYFGPGTRLTVL.

This clone was found many times. V gene TRBV7-9 combines with J gene TRBJ1-1; no clear D. Germline V gene sequence: CDR1 SEHNR, CDR2 FQNEAQ (reference sequence). V lost 5 bases to trimming and J lost 3 bases, with 16 bases between them. The CDR3 consists of 15 residues. CDR3 residues: CASSQPNEGHTEAFF. CDR3 coding DNA: TGTGCCAGCAGCCAACCCAATGAGGGTCACACTGAAGCTTTCTTT.

This clone was observed at least ten times. The chain recombines TRBV5-5 with TRBJ2-3, with 10 bases identical to TRBD2. Germline V gene sequence: CDR1 SGHKS, CDR2 YYEKEE (reference sequence). Losses at the gene ends were 4 bases for V and 5 bases for J; bases not matched to a gene: 7. The CDR3 totals 15 residues. This CDR3 is CASSTGTSDGDTQYF. The CDR3 DNA sequence: TGTGCCAGCAGCACCGGGACTAGCGATGGAGATACGCAGTATTTT.

Of note for this clone: The CDR3 end shows no conserved phenylalanine or tryptophan, and so a read error is likely. The chain carries TRBV6-1 and TRBJ1-6, with D maybe TRBD1 (5 bases). The CDR3 covers 15 residues. V shed 9 bases and J shed 3 bases, with 15 bases lying between them. CDR1 is MNHNS and CDR2 is SASEGT in the germline V gene. DNA for the CDR3: TGTGCCAGTGCGGGGCGGGGCTGCTATAATTCACCCCTCCACTTA. Its translation is CASAGRGCYNSPLHL.

Notes on this clone: The junction differs from germline at one of its ends, possibly a read error. J is TRBJ2-1 and V is TRBV12-3 or TRBV12-4, with TRBD2 as a possible D gene (5 bases). The CDR3 is 15 amino acids. This CDR3 is CAGTLYLATYTEQFF. The CDR3 DNA is TGTGCCGGCACTTTATACCTAGCTACCTACACTGAGCAGTTCTTC.

Only a few counts were recorded for this clone. This sequence joins TRBV28 and TRBJ2-7, with 7 bases matching TRBD2. CDR3 length: 13 residues. Germline CDR1 reads MDHEN; CDR2 reads SYDVKM. V gave up 4 bases and J gave up 1 base; unmatched junction bases: 1. The CDR3 here is CASSWGGSYEQYF. CDR3 bases: TGTGCCAGCAGTTGGGGGGGATCCTACGAGCAGTACTTC.

This clone was seen at least ten times. The chain is built from TRBV27 and TRBJ2-1, with 10 bases lining up with TRBD2. Germline V gives CDR1 MNHEY, CDR2 SMNVEV (reference sequence). V lost 4 bases to trimming and J lost 6 bases; unmatched junction nucleotides: 9. CDR3 length equals 16 residues. The CDR3 nucleotides read TGTGCCAGCAGTTGGGTGGCTAGCGGGGGTCTCAATGAGCAGTTCTTC. Protein: CASSWVASGGLNEQFF.

This clone was counted ten times or more. The chain recombines TRBV24-1 with TRBJ2-1, with D perhaps being TRBD1 or TRBD2 (7 bases each). The V end was cut by 3 bases, the J end by 3 bases, with 14 bases between. Germline loops: CDR1 KGHDR, CDR2 SFDVKD. This CDR3 is built from 16 residues. The CDR3 bases are TGTGCCACCAGTGATCAGGGGGGAGGGCTCTACAATGAGCAGTTCTTC. This translates into CATSDQGGGLYNEQFF.

By share of the sample, this clone is medium-sized. This chain joins TRBV7-2 and TRBJ1-1; D remains ambiguous. The CDR3 runs to 16 residues. Germline CDR1 is SGHTA and CDR2 is FQGNSA. V lost 2 bases and J lost 7, with 20 bases in between. The CDR3 here is CASSLRGGNSAVEAFF. CDR3 DNA sequence: TGTGCCAGCAGCTTAAGAGGCGGAAACTCGGCAGTTGAAGCTTTCTTT.

This clone is categorized as medium-sized (0.01 to 0.1%). This chain connects TRBV15 to TRBJ2-7; TRBD1 aligns across 7 bases. This CDR3 has 17 amino acids. With 5 bases clipped from V and 5 bases from J, the junction kept 18 bases outside the gene matches. Germline-derived CDR1 and CDR2 are LNHNV and YYDKDF (reference sequence). CDR3: CATSSPNWDSGQDEQYF. CDR3 bases: TGTGCCACCAGCTCACCTAACTGGGACAGCGGTCAAGACGAGCAGTACTTC.

The sample holds a few counts of this clone. The gene calls are TRBV12-3 or TRBV12-4 and TRBJ1-2, with 8 bases fitting TRBD1. This CDR3 region has 15 residues. Trimming removed 7 bases from V and 2 bases from J; junction bases left unmatched: 9. As DNA, the CDR3 is TGTGCCAGCATTTCTTGGACAGGGCGAAACTATGGCTACACCTTC. Its protein product is CASISWTGRNYGYTF.

This sequence joins TRBV27 and TRBJ2-1; a weak D match, TRBD1 (5 bases). The V end was cut by 7 bases, the J end by 0 bases, with 22 bases between. The CDR3 contains 18 residues. The germline CDR1 and CDR2 sequences are MNHEY and SMNVEV (reference sequence). The CDR3 reads CASTPLSLVRDSYNEQFF. The CDR3 coding sequence is TGTGCCAGCACCCCTCTTTCCTTAGTCAGGGACTCCTACAATGAGCAGTTCTTC.

This clone qualifies as medium-sized. The genes are TRBV18 and TRBJ2-7, with D possibly matching TRBD2 (7 bases). The germline V gene encodes CDR1 KGHSH and CDR2 LQKENI. The CDR3 extends over 12 amino acids. The V and J ends lost 2 bases and 7 bases respectively, with 9 bases between them. The CDR3 coding sequence is TGTGCCAGCTCACCAGGGAGGGGGGAGCAGTACTTC. Translated: CASSPGRGEQYF.

This clone was found many times. The V and J genes are TRBV24-1 and TRBJ2-6; D possibly corresponds to TRBD2 (5 bases). Trimming removed 3 bases at V and 0 bases at J, with 11 bases between. Germline assignment: CDR1 KGHDR and CDR2 SFDVKD. The CDR3 totals 17 residues. The CDR3 is CATSDPPEGSGANVLTF. The CDR3, as DNA: TGTGCCACCAGTGATCCCCCTGAGGGCTCTGGGGCCAACGTCCTGACTTTC.

The gene calls are TRBV10-2 and TRBJ1-5; 7 bases align to TRBD1. Germline trimming cut 6 bases from V and 6 bases from J; bases unmatched to any gene: 8. This CDR3 comprises 14 residues. Germline lookup yields CDR1 WSHSY and CDR2 SAAADI. The CDR3 loop reads CASRPTGASQPQHF. CDR3 DNA: TGCGCCAGCAGACCTACAGGGGCCAGTCAGCCCCAGCATTTT.